The present entry profiles one TCR beta chain with its context. Its target is not known. This sample stems from a study of T cell responses to AZD1222 COVID-19 vaccine. Findings and limits, study-wide: Spike-specific TCR depth and breadth grew after two AZD1222 doses. There were vaccine-associated CD4 TCRs across spike, dominant at 160-218 and 743-854.

Profiled with immunoSEQ multiplex PCR; TCRdb holds only in-frame clones, not every one. Of around 180,000 clones detected, 87% appear once; the ten largest clones hold less than 3%. Per the germline V gene, CDR1 is MDHEN and CDR2 is SYDVKM. The CDR3 contains 15 residues. V was clipped by 7 bases and J by 12 bases, with 27 bases between them. This TCR derives from an adult in good health. The rearrangement uses TRBV28 and TRBJ1-1; a weak D match, TRBD1 (5 bases). Here the sequenced sample was peripheral blood, taken on day 0 of AZD1222 vaccination. The CDR3 DNA sequence: TGTGCCAGCATCACGACCCCCCGGACGACCCAGGGAACTTTCTTT. This gives the protein CASITTPRTTQGTFF.